These 13 T cell receptor beta chains were all obtained from the same sample, sequenced in a study of shared clonotypes between healthy human individuals. Generated by immunoSEQ multiplex PCR, the TCRdb table keeps only in-frame clones and is missing some. The sample has around 720,000 clones, approximately 73% seen once. Sample: memory CD4+ T cells sorted from blood. Regarding subset: CD45RA-negative fraction. These receptors came from a woman between 25 and 40 years old in good health.

This clone was counted ten times or more. This rearrangement joins TRBV7-2 to TRBJ1-1; unclear D gene. CDR3 length equals 14 residues. Germline V gene data show CDR1 as SGHTA and CDR2 as FQGNSA. The V end lost 0 bases, the J end lost 3 bases, and 8 bases lay between the germline ends. CDR3 in amino acids: CASSLAAGDTEAFF. The CDR3 nucleotides read TGTGCCAGCAGCTTAGCGGCTGGGGACACTGAAGCTTTCTTT.

The chain links TRBV4-1 to TRBJ2-7, with TRBD2 matching 11 bases. Germline trimming cut 0 bases from V and 3 bases from J; bases unmatched to any gene: 13. Germline V lookup: CDR1 MGHRA, CDR2 YSYEKL. This CDR3 comprises 19 residues. The CDR3 DNA sequence: TGCGCCAGCAGCCAAGATAGAGGGACTAGCGGCAGATCCAACTACGAGCAGTACTTC. Residues: CASSQDRGTSGRSNYEQYF.

The chain employs TRBV6-1 and TRBJ2-7, with TRBD2 matching 9 bases. The V gene's germline CDR1 is MNHNS and CDR2 SASEGT. J gave up 6 bases and V 0 bases, and 6 bases lay outside the gene matches. The CDR3 runs 15 residues. The CDR3 here is CASSEAGTSFSEQYF. The DNA of the CDR3 is TGTGCCAGCAGTGAAGCCGGGACTAGCTTTTCCGAGCAGTACTTC.

Only a few counts were recorded for this clone. The same CDR3 can be traced to other DNA sequences in this sample. V and J are TRBV27 and TRBJ2-1, with D perhaps matching TRBD1 (5 bases). This CDR3 is 14 amino acids long. V was trimmed by 0 bases and J by 2 bases, leaving 5 bases between them. Germline lookup yields CDR1 MNHEY and CDR2 SMNVEV (reference sequence). CDR3 nucleotide sequence: TGTGCCAGCAGTTTATCAGGGGCCTACAATGAGCAGTTCTTC. Translating gives CASSLSGAYNEQFF.

This clone was seen ten or more times. The rearrangement uses TRBV29-1 and TRBJ2-3; D remains ambiguous. The CDR3 contains 14 residues. The V end was cut by 4 bases, the J end by 3 bases, with 14 bases between. In germline, CDR1 is SQVTM, CDR2 ANQGSEA. In nucleotides, the CDR3 is TGCAGCGTTGGTGTGACTTTCGCGACAGATACGCAGTATTTT. Residues: CSVGVTFATDTQYF.

This clone appeared a few times. The chain carries TRBV7-2 and TRBJ2-7; D gene ambiguous. The germline CDR1 and CDR2 sequences are SGHTA and FQGNSA. V was clipped by 2 bases and J by 5 bases, with 4 bases between them. The CDR3 has 11 amino acids. This CDR3 is CASSLINEQYF. DNA for the CDR3: TGTGCCAGCAGCTTAATAAACGAGCAGTACTTC.

The gene calls are TRBV28 and TRBJ2-1; D is perhaps TRBD1 or TRBD2 (6 bases each). Germline-derived CDR1 and CDR2 are MDHEN and SYDVKM. CDR3 length: 18 residues. V lost 2 bases, J lost 3 bases, and 20 bases lay in between. CDR3 amino acids: CASSLGFSWRGHYNEQFF. CDR3 DNA: TGTGCCAGCAGTTTAGGCTTCTCCTGGCGGGGACACTACAATGAGCAGTTCTTC.

The V call is TRBV27, the J call TRBJ1-5; D not certain. The germline V gene has CDR1 MNHEY and CDR2 SMNVEV (reference sequence). V was pared by 2 bases and J by 7 bases, with 9 bases between. The CDR3 contains 13 residues. CDR3 bases: TGTGCCAGCAGTTTAGACGTCGGGCAGCCCCAGCATTTT. Protein: CASSLDVGQPQHF.

This chain uses TRBV2 with TRBJ2-2, with D possibly matching TRBD2 (5 bases). Germline CDR1 is SNHLY and CDR2 is FYNNEI. V lost 7 bases and J 0 bases, leaving 12 bases between the germline ends. The CDR3 extends over 15 amino acids. The chain's CDR3 is CASMGPAANTGELFF. The CDR3 DNA is TGTGCCAGCATGGGTCCAGCGGCGAACACCGGGGAGCTGTTTTTT.

This clone has a count of ten or more. The chain uses TRBV27 and TRBJ2-3; D perhaps matches TRBD2 (6 bases). This CDR3 is built from 14 residues. Trimming left V 6 bases short and J 8 bases short, with 18 bases between. The germline CDR1 and CDR2 sequences are MNHEY and SMNVEV (reference sequence). The CDR3 loop is CASRGLDGRGTQYF. The CDR3 nucleotides are TGTGCCAGCAGGGGGCTGGACGGGCGGGGTACGCAGTATTTT.

This chain connects TRBV25-1 to TRBJ2-7; 8 bases line up with TRBD1. V shed 4 bases and J 4 bases; nucleotides not matched to a gene: 3. Germline V gene data show CDR1 as MGHDK and CDR2 as SYGVNS. There are 13 residues in the CDR3. The CDR3: CASSVRQGYEQYF. In DNA form, the CDR3 reads TGTGCCAGCAGTGTTCGACAGGGGTACGAGCAGTACTTC.

CDR3 in amino acids: CASGEKHTQYF. In DNA form, the CDR3 reads TGTGCCAGCGGGGAGAAACATACGCAGTATTTT. The chain recombines TRBV7-6 with TRBJ2-3; D possibly corresponds to TRBD2 (5 bases). Germline CDR1 SGHVS, CDR2 FNYEAQ. The V and J ends lost 8 bases and 7 bases respectively, with 10 bases between them. CDR3 length: 11 amino acids.

The chain combines TRBV10-3 with TRBJ2-3; D gene unclear. V shed 8 bases and J shed 1 base, with 13 bases lying between them. CDR1 is ENHRY, CDR2 SYGVKD, per germline. CDR3 size: 14 residues. The CDR3 loop is CAILGRPGTDTQYF. The CDR3 DNA reads as TGTGCCATCCTCGGGCGGCCCGGCACAGATACGCAGTATTTT.